This T cell receptor (beta chain) was identified during a study of T cell responses to AZD1222 COVID-19 vaccine. Study-level results: Every sample of the repertoires postdated the peak T cell response.

The method was immunoSEQ multiplex PCR; TCRdb's version includes in-frame clones alone and lacks a portion of them. The table includes 95,000 to 100,000 clones, 89% detected once. V lost 4 bases to trimming and J lost 0 bases, with 18 bases between them. The CDR3 covers 17 residues. Per germline, CDR1 SGHTA and CDR2 FQGNSA. Concerning this clone: Its target is not known.

This receptor was identified in an adult in good health. This specimen consisted of peripheral blood, obtained on day 0 of AZD1222 vaccination. V is TRBV7-2 and J is TRBJ1-2; TRBD1 might be the D (6 bases). CDR3 in amino acids: CASSYLRMGTTNYGYTF. CDR3 nucleotides: TGTGCCAGCAGCTACCTTCGGATGGGGACAACTAACTATGGCTACACCTTC. Based on the CDR3 plus reference TRBV7-2 and TRBJ1-2, the full variable domain is GAGVSQSPSNKVTEKGKDVELRCDPISGHTALYWYRQSLGQGLEFLIYFQGNSAPDKSGLPSDRFSAERTGGSVSTLTIQRTQQEDSAVYLCASSYLRMGTTNYGYTFGSGTRLTVV.